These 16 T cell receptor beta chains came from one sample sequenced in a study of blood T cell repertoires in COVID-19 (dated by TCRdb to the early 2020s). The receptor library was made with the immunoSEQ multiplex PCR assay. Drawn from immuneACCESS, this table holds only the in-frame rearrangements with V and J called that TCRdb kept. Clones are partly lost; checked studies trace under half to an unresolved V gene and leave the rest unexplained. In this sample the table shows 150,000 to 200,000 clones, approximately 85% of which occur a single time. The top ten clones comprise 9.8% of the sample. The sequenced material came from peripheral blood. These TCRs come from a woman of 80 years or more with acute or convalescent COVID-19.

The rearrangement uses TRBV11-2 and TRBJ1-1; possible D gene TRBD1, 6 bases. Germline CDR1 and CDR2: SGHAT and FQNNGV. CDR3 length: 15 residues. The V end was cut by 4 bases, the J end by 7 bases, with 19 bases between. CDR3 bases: TGTGCCAGCAGCTCAACAGGGAGTGGAAACCTTGAAGCTTTCTTT. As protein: CASSSTGSGNLEAFF.

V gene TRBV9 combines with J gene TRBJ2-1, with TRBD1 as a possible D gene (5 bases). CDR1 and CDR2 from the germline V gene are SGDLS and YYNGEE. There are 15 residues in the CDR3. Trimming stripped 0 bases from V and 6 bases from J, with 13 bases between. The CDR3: CASSVVGNTGNEQFF. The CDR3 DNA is TGTGCCAGCAGCGTAGTGGGGAACACAGGCAATGAGCAGTTCTTC.

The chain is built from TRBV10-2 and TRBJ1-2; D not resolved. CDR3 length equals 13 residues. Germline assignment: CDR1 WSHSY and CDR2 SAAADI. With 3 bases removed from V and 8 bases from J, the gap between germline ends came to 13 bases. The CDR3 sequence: CASSDPGIEGYTF. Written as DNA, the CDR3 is TGCGCCAGCAGTGACCCGGGAATAGAAGGCTACACCTTC.

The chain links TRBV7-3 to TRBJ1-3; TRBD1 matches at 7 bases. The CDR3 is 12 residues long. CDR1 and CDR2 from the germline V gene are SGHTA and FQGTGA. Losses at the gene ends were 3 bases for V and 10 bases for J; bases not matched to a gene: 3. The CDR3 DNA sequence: TGTGCCAGCAGCTTGACAGGGAGGACCATATATTTT. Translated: CASSLTGRTIYF. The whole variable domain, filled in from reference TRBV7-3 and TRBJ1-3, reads GAGVSQTPSNKVTEKGKYVELRCDPISGHTALYWYRQSLGQGPEFLIYFQGTGAADDSGLPNDRFFAVRPEGSVSTLKIQRTERGDSAVYLCASSLTGRTIYFGEGSWLTVV.

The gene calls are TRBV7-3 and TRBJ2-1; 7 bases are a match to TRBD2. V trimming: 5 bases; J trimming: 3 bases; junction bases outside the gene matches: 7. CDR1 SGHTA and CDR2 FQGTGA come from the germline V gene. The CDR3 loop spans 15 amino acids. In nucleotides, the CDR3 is TGTGCCAGCAGCGCAACCGGGACTAACTACAATGAGCAGTTCTTC. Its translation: CASSATGTNYNEQFF.

This chain's CDR3 is CAISESVSEGQYF. DNA for the CDR3: TGTGCCATCAGTGAGTCGGTGTCGGAGGGGCAGTACTTC. V usage is TRBV10-3 and J usage is TRBJ2-7; TRBD2 is a possible D gene (6 bases). Germline V gives CDR1 ENHRY, CDR2 SYGVKD. The CDR3 is 13 residues long. Trimming removed 0 bases from V and 9 bases from J, with 12 bases in between.

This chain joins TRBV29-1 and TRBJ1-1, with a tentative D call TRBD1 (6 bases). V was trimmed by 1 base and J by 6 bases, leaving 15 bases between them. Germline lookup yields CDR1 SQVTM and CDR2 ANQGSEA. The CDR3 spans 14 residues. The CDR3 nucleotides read TGCAGCGTTGAAGCAGGGGTTGGGGGATCTGAAGCTTTCTTT. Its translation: CSVEAGVGGSEAFF.

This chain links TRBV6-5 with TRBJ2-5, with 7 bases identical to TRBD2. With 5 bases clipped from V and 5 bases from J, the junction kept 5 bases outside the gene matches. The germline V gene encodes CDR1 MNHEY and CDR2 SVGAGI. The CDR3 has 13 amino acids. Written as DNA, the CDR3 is TGTGCCAGCAGTCCCGGGACTATTGAGACCCAGTACTTC. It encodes CASSPGTIETQYF.

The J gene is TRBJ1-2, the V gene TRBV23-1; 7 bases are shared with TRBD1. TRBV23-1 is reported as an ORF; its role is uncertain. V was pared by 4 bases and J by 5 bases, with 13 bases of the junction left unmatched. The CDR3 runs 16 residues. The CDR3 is CASSRAAKGARYGYTF. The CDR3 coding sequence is TGCGCCAGCAGTCGCGCTGCCAAGGGGGCTCGGTATGGCTACACCTTC.

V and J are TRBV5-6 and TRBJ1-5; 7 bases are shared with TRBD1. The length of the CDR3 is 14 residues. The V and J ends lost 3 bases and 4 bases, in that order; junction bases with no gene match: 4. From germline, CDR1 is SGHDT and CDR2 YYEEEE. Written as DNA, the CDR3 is TGTGCCAGCAGCTCCCGGGACAGAAATCAGCCCCAGCATTTT. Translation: CASSSRDRNQPQHF.

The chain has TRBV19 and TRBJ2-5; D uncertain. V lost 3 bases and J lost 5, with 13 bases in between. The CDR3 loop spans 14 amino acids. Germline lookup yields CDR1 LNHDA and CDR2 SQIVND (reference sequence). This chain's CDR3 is CASSIRSFSETQYF. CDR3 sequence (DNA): TGTGCCAGTAGTATCAGGTCCTTCAGTGAGACCCAGTACTTC.

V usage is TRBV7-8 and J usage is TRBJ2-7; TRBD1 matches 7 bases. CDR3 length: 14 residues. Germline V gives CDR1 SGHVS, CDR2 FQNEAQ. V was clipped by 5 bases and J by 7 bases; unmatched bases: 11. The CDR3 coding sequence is TGTGCCAGCAGCGCCCGACAGGGCCCGGGGGAGCAGTACTTC. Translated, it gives CASSARQGPGEQYF.

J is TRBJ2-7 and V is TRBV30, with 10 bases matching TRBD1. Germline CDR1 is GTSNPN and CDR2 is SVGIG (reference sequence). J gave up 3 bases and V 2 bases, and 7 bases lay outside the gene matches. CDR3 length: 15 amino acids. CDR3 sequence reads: CAWSTTGTGVYEQYF. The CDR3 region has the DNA TGTGCCTGGAGTACGACCGGGACAGGGGTCTACGAGCAGTACTTC.

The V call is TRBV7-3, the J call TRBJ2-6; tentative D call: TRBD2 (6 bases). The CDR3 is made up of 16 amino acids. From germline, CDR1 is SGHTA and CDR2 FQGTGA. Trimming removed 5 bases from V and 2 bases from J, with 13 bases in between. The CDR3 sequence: CASSPGVVAGANVLTF. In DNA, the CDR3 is TGTGCCAGCAGCCCGGGGGTGGTTGCTGGGGCCAACGTCCTGACTTTC.

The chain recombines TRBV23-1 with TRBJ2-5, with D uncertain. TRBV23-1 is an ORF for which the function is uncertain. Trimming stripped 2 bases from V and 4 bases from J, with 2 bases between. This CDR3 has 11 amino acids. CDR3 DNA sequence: TGCGCCAGCAGTCAACGAGAGACCCAGTACTTC. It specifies CASSQRETQYF.

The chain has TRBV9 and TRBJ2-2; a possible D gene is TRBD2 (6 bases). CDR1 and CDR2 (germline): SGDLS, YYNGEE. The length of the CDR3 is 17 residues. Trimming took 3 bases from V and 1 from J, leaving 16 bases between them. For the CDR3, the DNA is TGTGCCAGCAGCGCCGGGGGAGTGAGGAGGAACACCGGGGAGCTGTTTTTT. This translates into CASSAGGVRRNTGELFF.